The TCR beta chain described here comes from a study of identifying expanded T cells in peripheral blood. Overall study findings and caveats: Differentially abundant clones: about 1.3 between replicates, around 16 at approximately two weeks, around 20 at four. Roughly 2-week clone count variance significantly increased as total template count grew.

For this clone: The antigen remains undetermined.

Repertoires were generated with immunoSEQ multiplex PCR, while TCRdb's copy carries only in-frame clones and drops some. Here the sample spans 85,000 to 90,000 clones, about 86% being singletons. During the collection period, no donor immune events like infections were recorded. Sequencing was done on a sample of blood. This clonotype was obtained from a person aged 18 to 75 in good health.

The CDR3 loop is CASSINPPRDTGELFF. CDR3 DNA sequence: TGTGCCAGTAGTATAAACCCCCCGCGGGACACCGGGGAGCTGTTTTTT. The V gene is TRBV19, the J gene TRBJ2-2, with D perhaps TRBD2 (5 bases). V lost 2 bases, J lost 3 bases, and 13 bases lay in between. Germline V gene data show CDR1 as LNHDA and CDR2 as SQIVND (reference sequence). There are 16 residues in the CDR3. The entire variable domain, with the rest obtained from reference TRBV19 and TRBJ2-2, is as follows: DGGITQSPKYLFRKEGQNVTLSCEQNLNHDAMYWYRQDPGQGLRLIYYSQIVNDFQKGDIAEGYSVSREKKESFPLTVTSAQKNPTAFYLCASSINPPRDTGELFFGEGSRLTVL.